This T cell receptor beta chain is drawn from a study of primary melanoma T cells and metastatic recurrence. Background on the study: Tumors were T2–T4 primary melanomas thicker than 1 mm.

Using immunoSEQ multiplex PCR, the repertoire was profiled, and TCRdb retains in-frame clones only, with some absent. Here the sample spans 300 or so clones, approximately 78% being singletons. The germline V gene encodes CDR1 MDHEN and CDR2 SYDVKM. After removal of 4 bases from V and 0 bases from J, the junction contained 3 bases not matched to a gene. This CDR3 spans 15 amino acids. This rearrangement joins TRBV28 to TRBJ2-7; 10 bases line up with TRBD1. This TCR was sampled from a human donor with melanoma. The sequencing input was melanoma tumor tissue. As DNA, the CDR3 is TGTGCCAGCAGTTCGAGGACAGGGGGCTCCTACGAGCAGTACTTC. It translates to CASSSRTGGSYEQYF. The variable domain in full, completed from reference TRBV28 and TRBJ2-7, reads DVKVTQSSRYLVKRTGEKVFLECVQDMDHENMFWYRQDPGLGLRLIYFSYDVKMKEKGDIPEGYSVSREKKERFSLILESASTNQTSMYLCASSSRTGGSYEQYFGPGTRLTVT.